A selection of T cell receptor beta chains follows, all from one sample in a study of OX40 agonist ivuxolimab in advanced cancers. Repertoires were generated with immunoSEQ multiplex PCR, while TCRdb's copy carries only in-frame clones and drops some. In the table there are approximately 100,000 clones, roughly 87% of which are singletons. The starting material was CD4+ or CD8+ T cells sorted from blood, obtained in a trial of the OX40 agonist ivuxolimab. These receptors came from an adult with an advanced solid tumor such as melanoma, head and neck, liver or kidney cancer. The CDR3 runs from the conserved cysteine through the conserved F or W. D genes are given only for firm matches. Where a row states a size, it is once, few, many or the class of an expanded clone; other rows omit it.

V gene	clone size	D gene	J gene	CDR3 protein	CDR3 DNA
TRBV5-1	-	-	TRBJ2-7	CASSLTGAAGSYEQYF	TGCGCCAGCAGCTTAACAGGGGCGGCGGGAAGCTACGAGCAGTACTTC
TRBV11-3	-	-	TRBJ2-5	CASSLAFTEQETQYF	TGTGCCAGCAGCTTAGCTTTTACAGAACAAGAGACCCAGTACTTC
TRBV4-2	-	TRBD1	TRBJ1-4	CASSQDSRPGTGGEKLFF	TGTGCCAGCAGCCAAGATTCAAGGCCCGGGACAGGGGGTGAAAAACTGTTTTTT
TRBV2	once	TRBD1	TRBJ1-1	CACGQGGWLEAFF	TGTGCCTGCGGACAGGGGGGGTGGCTCGAAGCTTTCTTT
TRBV10-3	-	TRBD2	TRBJ2-7	CATSLLAGGPPYEQYF	TGTGCCACATCCCTTCTAGCGGGAGGGCCGCCCTACGAGCAGTACTTC
TRBV7-6	-	TRBD2	TRBJ2-1	CASSQLSGDSYNEQFF	TGTGCCAGCAGCCAATTAAGCGGGGACTCCTACAATGAGCAGTTCTTC
TRBV6-5	-	TRBD2	TRBJ2-3	CASRLLAHTDTQYF	TGTGCCAGCCGCCTACTAGCGCACACAGATACGCAGTATTTT
TRBV7-8	-	TRBD1	TRBJ1-4	CASSPQGEGNEKLFF	TGTGCCAGCAGCCCACAGGGGGAGGGTAATGAAAAACTGTTTTTT
TRBV19	once	-	TRBJ2-5	CASSTGRLETQYF	TGTGCCAGTAGTACGGGCAGGCTCGAGACCCAGTACTTC
TRBV19	once	TRBD2	TRBJ2-1	CASSPRTSGSINEQFF	TGTGCCAGTAGTCCTCGGACTAGCGGGAGTATTAATGAGCAGTTCTTC
TRBV5-4	-	-	TRBJ2-5	CASSPQGGFGETQYF	TGTGCCAGCAGCCCACAAGGGGGTTTCGGAGAGACCCAGTACTTC
TRBV19	-	-	TRBJ1-5	CASNSGLGQPQHF	TGTGCCAGTAATTCGGGATTGGGTCAGCCCCAGCATTTT
TRBV7-2	once	-	TRBJ2-1	CASSLAGVHYYNEQFF	TGTGCCAGCAGCTTAGCTGGGGTGCACTACTACAATGAGCAGTTCTTC
TRBV5-6	once	-	TRBJ2-3	CASSLSYGDTQYF	TGTGCCAGCAGCTTGAGTTATGGAGATACGCAGTATTTT
TRBV4-2	-	TRBD1	TRBJ1-6	CASSFEDRDNSPLHF	TGTGCCAGCAGCTTCGAGGACAGGGACAATTCACCCCTCCACTTT
TRBV11-3	once	-	TRBJ2-7	CASSGSHEQYF	TGTGCCAGCAGCGGTAGTCACGAGCAGTACTTC
TRBV10-3	-	-	TRBJ2-7	CAISERGEGVGEQYF	TGTGCCATCAGTGAGAGGGGGGAGGGGGTCGGCGAGCAGTACTTC
TRBV6-1	-	-	TRBJ2-7	CASSEEGRGYEQYF	TGTGCCAGCAGTGAGGAGGGGCGCGGCTACGAGCAGTACTTC
TRBV19	-	-	TRBJ1-1	CASIIVQPGEAFF	TGTGCCAGTATTATTGTTCAACCGGGTGAAGCTTTCTTT
TRBV6-5	-	-	TRBJ2-1	CASSLGTISYNEQFF	TGTGCCAGCAGCCTCGGCACCATCTCCTACAATGAGCAGTTCTTC
TRBV4-1	-	-	TRBJ2-1	CASSQPPGTQGGEQFF	TGCGCCAGCAGCCAACCCCCGGGGACCCAGGGGGGTGAGCAGTTCTTC
TRBV15	-	TRBD2	TRBJ2-1	CATSSGRAPDEQFF	TGTGCCACCAGCAGCGGGAGGGCCCCAGATGAGCAGTTCTTC
TRBV5-1	many	TRBD1	TRBJ2-1	CASSLEGQPYNEQFF	TGCGCCAGCAGCTTGGAGGGACAGCCCTACAATGAGCAGTTCTTC
TRBV9	few	TRBD1	TRBJ2-3	CASSGTGADTQYF	TGTGCCAGCAGCGGGACAGGGGCAGATACGCAGTATTTT